This entry describes one T cell receptor beta chain. The germline V gene encodes CDR1 SNHLY and CDR2 FYNNEI. Trimming cost V 6 bases and J 0 bases, with 17 bases left between them. The CDR3 has 17 residues. The sample comes from a study of T cell responses to AZD1222 COVID-19 vaccine. Repertoires were generated with immunoSEQ multiplex PCR, while TCRdb's copy carries only in-frame clones and drops some. Of fewer than 200,000 clones in the sample, just under 90% were seen once. The receptor comes from an adult in good health. The rearrangement links TRBV2 to TRBJ2-2, with D perhaps being TRBD1 or TRBD2 (6 bases each). Sequencing used peripheral blood, obtained on day 0 of AZD1222 vaccination. DNA of the CDR3: TGTGCCAGCAGCCCCCGAGGTGGGGGGCCGAACACCGGGGAGCTGTTTTTT. Encoded protein: CASSPRGGGPNTGELFF.